The rows below give T cell receptor beta chains drawn from one sample of a study of cytomegalovirus exposure and HLA in healthy donors. Sequencing was performed with immunoSEQ multiplex PCR; in TCRdb, only in-frame clones are kept and a portion is missing. Among around 85,000 clones listed, 80% were seen once. Input material: PBMCs. Source of these receptors: a man under 40 in good health and CMV-seronegative. Each CDR3 is given with its conserved first and last residue. D genes are given only for firm matches. Where a row states a size, it is once, few, many or the class of an expanded clone; other rows omit it.

clone_size j_call v_call d_call cdr3_aa cdr3_nt
. TRBJ2-1 TRBV5-1 . CASRPPGLNAYNEQFF TGCGCCAGCAGACCACCCGGACTTAACGCCTACAATGAGCAGTTCTTC
. TRBJ1-4 TRBV7-3 . CASSLTFYEKLFF TGTGCCAGCAGCTTAACGTTCTATGAAAAACTGTTTTTT
. TRBJ2-7 TRBV5-6 TRBD2 CASSRGTSESYEQYF TGTGCCAGCAGCCGCGGGACTAGCGAATCCTACGAGCAGTACTTC
once TRBJ1-5 TRBV4-3 . CASSRTTDSNQPQHF TGCGCCAGCAGCCGTACGACAGATAGCAATCAGCCCCAGCATTTT
once TRBJ1-3 TRBV6-1 TRBD1 CASGHSTGFGNTIYF TGTGCCAGCGGGCATTCGACAGGGTTTGGAAACACCATATATTTT
. TRBJ1-1 TRBV11-2 TRBD1 CASSRQGRAFF TGTGCCAGCAGCAGACAGGGAAGAGCTTTCTTT
. TRBJ2-5 TRBV5-1 TRBD1 CASSAATGVETQYF TGCGCCAGCAGCGCAGCGACAGGGGTCGAGACCCAGTACTTC
. TRBJ2-2 TRBV10-3 . CAISESGHTNTGELFF TGTGCCATCAGTGAGTCTGGACACACGAACACCGGGGAGCTGTTTTTT
. TRBJ2-7 TRBV30 . CAWSIRAYEQYF TGTGCCTGGAGTATTCGAGCCTACGAGCAGTACTTC
. TRBJ1-2 TRBV7-3 TRBD1 CASSSSPGQPLDGYTF TGTGCCAGCAGCTCTTCACCGGGACAGCCATTGGATGGCTACACCTTC
. TRBJ2-5 TRBV10-3 . CAISGTGQETQYF TGTGCCATCAGTGGGACTGGTCAAGAGACCCAGTACTTC
. TRBJ1-1 TRBV27 . CASSLRGGTEAFF TGTGCCAGCAGTTTACGAGGGGGCACTGAAGCTTTCTTT
. TRBJ2-7 TRBV7-2 . CASTLGFREIYEQYF TGTGCCAGCACCTTAGGGTTTAGGGAGATCTACGAGCAGTACTTC
. TRBJ1-1 TRBV6-5 TRBD1 CASSRVRQGKTEAFF TGTGCCAGCAGTCGCGTTCGACAGGGAAAAACTGAAGCTTTCTTT
. TRBJ2-2 TRBV30 TRBD2 CAWSSGREAGELFF TGTGCCTGGAGTTCAGGGCGGGAGGCCGGGGAGCTGTTTTTT
. TRBJ1-2 TRBV18 . CASSPQQTNYGYTF TGTGCCAGCTCACCACAGCAAACTAACTATGGCTACACCTTC
once TRBJ1-2 TRBV5-6 . CASSFQGNYGYTF TGTGCCAGCAGCTTTCAGGGGAACTATGGCTACACCTTC
few TRBJ1-4 TRBV19 . CASHAGLGDEKLFF TGTGCCAGCCACGCGGGCCTCGGGGATGAAAAACTGTTTTTT
. TRBJ2-7 TRBV5-1 TRBD1 CASSHTTDRGGYEQYF TGCGCCAGCAGCCATACTACCGACAGGGGGGGCTACGAGCAGTACTTC
. TRBJ1-1 TRBV11-2 . CASSPRRDTEAFF TGTGCCAGCAGTCCACGACGGGACACTGAAGCTTTCTTT
. TRBJ2-1 TRBV30 TRBD2 CAWSLAPLAGVSHEQFF TGTGCCTGGAGCCTTGCACCACTAGCGGGAGTAAGCCATGAGCAGTTCTTC
. TRBJ2-2 TRBV5-5 TRBD2 CASSAVGAGTAGELFF TGTGCCAGCAGCGCCGTTGGAGCGGGAACGGCCGGGGAGCTGTTTTTT
. TRBJ2-7 TRBV5-6 TRBD1 CASRTQTGVEQYF TGTGCCAGCAGAACCCAGACAGGGGTCGAGCAGTACTTC
. TRBJ1-5 TRBV7-9 TRBD1 CATGTDISNQPQHF TGTGCCACAGGGACAGATATTAGCAATCAGCCCCAGCATTTT
once TRBJ2-7 TRBV27 . CASSLQTGSYEQYF TGTGCCAGCAGTTTACAGACGGGCTCCTACGAGCAGTACTTC
. TRBJ2-7 TRBV5-6 . CASSLANSYEQYF TGTGCCAGCAGCTTGGCCAACAGCTACGAGCAGTACTTC
. TRBJ2-7 TRBV5-5 . CASSLGQITYEQYF TGTGCCAGCAGCCTAGGACAGATCACCTACGAGCAGTACTTC
once TRBJ2-3 TRBV6-4 TRBD2 CASSDSASGRVVTQYF TGTGCCAGCAGTGACTCAGCCAGCGGGAGAGTGGTTACGCAGTATTTT
few TRBJ1-2 TRBV5-1 . CASSKGDGSEGYTF TGCGCCAGCAGCAAGGGGGACGGTTCTGAGGGCTACACCTTC
. TRBJ1-1 TRBV6-1 . CASSEGGPDTEAFF TGTGCCAGCAGTGAAGGGGGCCCGGACACTGAAGCTTTCTTT
. TRBJ1-1 TRBV5-1 TRBD1 CASSLARGTEVTEAFF TGCGCCAGCAGCTTGGCCAGAGGGACAGAGGTCACTGAAGCTTTCTTT
. TRBJ1-1 TRBV9 . CASSDRGGADTEAFF TGTGCCAGCAGCGATCGAGGGGGGGCGGACACTGAAGCTTTCTTT
. TRBJ1-2 TRBV10-3 . CATSDSLFGYTF TGTGCCACGTCGGACAGCCTCTTTGGCTACACCTTC
. TRBJ2-3 TRBV28 TRBD2 CASSLLGGGGTDTQYF TGTGCCAGCAGTTTATTGGGCGGGGGAGGCACAGATACGCAGTATTTT
few TRBJ2-3 TRBV30 TRBD2 CAWSLGGSGTDTQYF TGTGCCTGGAGCCTGGGCGGGAGTGGGACAGATACGCAGTATTTT
few TRBJ2-1 TRBV6-5 TRBD2 CASRPGLAGDKQFF TGTGCCAGCAGACCCGGACTAGCGGGAGATAAGCAGTTCTTC
. TRBJ1-1 TRBV18 TRBD1 CASSSKAGTGAVGTEAFF TGTGCCAGCTCATCGAAGGCCGGGACAGGGGCCGTAGGGACCGAAGCTTTCTTT
. TRBJ2-3 TRBV18 TRBD2 CASSAFQSGGRDTQYF TGTGCCAGCTCGGCCTTTCAGAGCGGGGGGCGAGATACGCAGTATTTT
. TRBJ1-5 TRBV4-2 . CASSQDGEGGGIQPQHF TGTGCCAGCAGCCAAGATGGGGAGGGAGGTGGCATTCAGCCCCAGCATTTT
. TRBJ2-1 TRBV7-6 . CASSLEPREYNEQFF TGTGCCAGCAGCTTAGAACCTAGAGAGTACAATGAGCAGTTCTTC
. TRBJ2-5 TRBV29-1 TRBD1 CSVDGQGVTETQYF TGCAGCGTTGACGGTCAGGGGGTAACAGAGACCCAGTACTTC
. TRBJ1-6 TRBV30 TRBD1 CAWSARTGFGSPLHF TGTGCCTGGAGTGCCAGGACAGGGTTCGGTTCACCCCTCCACTTT
once TRBJ2-2 TRBV6-6 TRBD1 CASSARDRVAGELFF TGTGCCAGCAGTGCCCGAGACAGGGTAGCCGGGGAGCTGTTTTTT
. TRBJ1-6 TRBV18 TRBD1 CASSHGTGGSPLHF TGTGCCAGCTCACACGGGACAGGGGGTTCACCCCTCCACTTT
once TRBJ1-1 TRBV27 . CASSRVSISTEAFF TGTGCCAGCTCCAGGGTCAGCATCTCCACTGAAGCTTTCTTT
. TRBJ2-3 TRBV4-1 . CASSQSRDTQYF TGCGCCAGCAGCCAGAGTAGAGATACGCAGTATTTT
. TRBJ1-2 TRBV20-1 . CSALIGYGYTF TGCAGTGCTTTGATCGGCTATGGCTACACCTTC
few TRBJ1-1 TRBV5-1 . CASSLEEEAFF TGCGCCAGCAGCTTGGAGGAGGAAGCTTTCTTT
. TRBJ1-4 TRBV7-2 TRBD1 CASSSAGGAARKLFF TGTGCCAGCAGCTCAGCAGGGGGCGCCGCTCGAAAACTGTTTTTT
. TRBJ2-3 TRBV4-1 TRBD2 CASSQDTLAGGPDTQYF TGCGCCAGCAGCCAAGATACGCTAGCGGGGGGGCCAGATACGCAGTATTTT
few TRBJ2-2 TRBV28 . CATCTGEAGELFF TGTGCCACCTGCACAGGGGAGGCCGGGGAGCTGTTTTTT
. TRBJ1-2 TRBV5-1 TRBD1 CASSLEGGGYTF TGCGCCAGCAGCTTGGAAGGGGGCGGCTACACCTTC
. TRBJ1-3 TRBV9 TRBD1 CASSAGDSRNTIYF TGTGCCAGCAGCGCAGGGGACAGCCGAAACACCATATATTTT